This entry concerns a single TCR beta chain. Its cognate antigen is unknown. The data are from a study of beta chain features in type 1 diabetes. Sequencing targeted expressed TCRB transcripts, as all isolated RNA had been reverse transcribed. Assay used: immunoSEQ multiplex PCR; TCRdb lists only in-frame clones, some missing. The data show 140,000 to 150,000 clones, roughly 48% seen once. Study-level findings and limits: PCR might pick shorter templates more often, in the same way for patients and controls.

CD4+ cells of the naive, central memory, regulatory and stem cell-like memory types were sorted via CD45RO/CCR7/CD25/CD127/CD95/CD27. CDR3 size: 15 residues. Trimming stripped 4 bases from V and 3 bases from J, with 13 bases between. The germline V gene has CDR1 SGHRS and CDR2 YFSETQ. The sample consisted of Tregs from blood. This TCR derives from a man younger than 30 in good health. This rearrangement joins TRBV5-1 to TRBJ2-2; D is perhaps TRBD2 (6 bases). The CDR3 loop reads CASSGAEGYTGELFF. The CDR3 region has the DNA TGCGCCAGCAGCGGTGCGGAGGGTTACACCGGGGAGCTGTTTTTT.